These 2 T cell receptor beta chains were all obtained from the same sample, sequenced in a study of T cell changes during pregnancy in multiple sclerosis. Sequencing was performed with immunoSEQ multiplex PCR; in TCRdb, only in-frame clones are kept and a portion is missing. The sample carries 60,000 or so clones, roughly 93% recorded once. Sequenced here: CD4+ T cells from peripheral blood mononuclear cells, sampled before pregnancy. These receptors all stem from a female donor with multiple sclerosis, enrolled in a pregnancy study.

CDR3 loop: CASSYGTGGGWGNTIYF. Here the CDR3 DNA reads TGTGCCAGCAGCTATGGCACAGGGGGGGGGTGGGGAAACACCATATATTTT. The chain is built from TRBV7-2 and TRBJ1-3; TRBD1 aligns across 8 bases. V was clipped by 4 bases and J by 4 bases; unmatched bases: 12. Germline loops: CDR1 SGHTA, CDR2 FQGNSA. This CDR3 contains 17 residues.

The V gene is TRBV9, the J gene TRBJ2-2; weak D call: TRBD1 (8 bases). This CDR3 is built from 18 residues. CDR1 and CDR2 from the germline V gene are SGDLS and YYNGEE. The germline V and J ends were trimmed by 2 bases and 0 bases, with 17 bases remaining between them. The CDR3 sequence: CASSVTGGGPANTGELFF. In DNA form, the CDR3 reads TGTGCCAGCAGCGTCACAGGGGGAGGGCCGGCGAACACCGGGGAGCTGTTTTTT.